The subject of this entry is one TCR beta chain. The antigen is not known. The junction departs from germline at one end; a sequencing error may be responsible. This sample is drawn from a study of post-analysis software for immune sequencing data. Broader study findings: When patients were compared with controls, about five TRBV segments were more frequent, TRBV5-6, TRBV5-1 and TRBV20-1 among them.

Germline-derived CDR1 and CDR2 are SGHKS and YYEKEE (reference sequence). The CDR3 has 15 amino acids. Incorporated into the TCR beta cDNA libraries were unique molecular identifiers, which served to reduce PCR and sequencing biases. TCRdb itself ran the PCR reads through MiXCR, one entry per CDR3 protein. The sample holds about 770,000 distinct CDR3 sequences, about half seen once. The material sequenced was blood. The sequence came from a girl aged 10-17 years with multiple sclerosis. The J gene is TRBJ2-6, the V gene TRBV5-5; D may be TRBD1 (5 bases). CDR3 DNA sequence: TGTGGCAGCAGCTCACAGGTCTCTGGGGCCAACGTCCTGACTTTC. Protein product: CGSSSQVSGANVLTF.